This T cell receptor (beta chain) emerged from a study of T cell changes during pregnancy in multiple sclerosis (dated by TCRdb to about 2019). The study in broad terms: Changes in the T cell repertoire over the course of pregnancy were examined in this study in women with multiple sclerosis.

The library was made by the immunoSEQ multiplex PCR assay. As stored in TCRdb, this immuneACCESS dataset retains in-frame rearrangements with V and J assigned. A fraction of the clones does not appear; measured against another copy, unresolved V genes explain less than half of the discrepancy, and the remainder lacks a known reason. The sample includes some 64,000 clones, with 90% to 95% observed a single time. The top ten constitute more than 1.1% of the sample. A remark on this clone: Its antigen is still unknown. Base qualities are missing; no much larger clone stands one base away.

The clonotype was recovered from a female donor with multiple sclerosis, enrolled in a pregnancy study. Sequenced here: peripheral blood, sampled after pregnancy.

The CDR3 here reads CASSLLLDSWDTQYF. The DNA reads TGTGCCAGCAGTTTATTATTGGACTCATGGGATACGCAGTATTTT. The receptor chain draws on TRBV27 and TRBJ2-3; possibly the D gene is TRBD2, per 5 matching bases. The germline V gene (reference sequence) provides CDR1 MNHEY and CDR2 SMNVEV. Including the terminal cysteine and phenylalanine, the CDR3 comprises 15 residues. The entry retains the CDR3 DNA only, 45 bases that are in frame from base 1. The V and J ends are trimmed by 1 base and 6 bases, leaving 14 bases between them.